This TCR beta chain is from a study of cytomegalovirus exposure and HLA in healthy donors. For the study at large: In an earlier analysis, 95 million to 140 million unique TCR beta sequences were found from some 200 million T cells.

Trimming took 2 bases from V and 0 from J, leaving 11 bases between them. The V gene's germline CDR1 is MGHDK and CDR2 SYGVNS. The CDR3 length is 16 residues. PCR primers comprised 60 Vbeta and 13 Jbeta primers. TCRdb's copy holds only in-frame clones and misses some; the assay was immunoSEQ multiplex PCR. The table records approximately 300,000 clones, 80% to 90% of them present only once. Sequenced: PBMCs. This chain connects TRBV25-1 to TRBJ2-1; possible D gene TRBD2, 6 bases. The receptor was derived from a woman between 40 and 55 years old in good health and CMV-seropositive. Written as DNA, the CDR3 is TGTGCCAGCAGTGAAGGGCTAGCGAGCTCCTACAATGAGCAGTTCTTC. Protein sequence: CASSEGLASSYNEQFF.